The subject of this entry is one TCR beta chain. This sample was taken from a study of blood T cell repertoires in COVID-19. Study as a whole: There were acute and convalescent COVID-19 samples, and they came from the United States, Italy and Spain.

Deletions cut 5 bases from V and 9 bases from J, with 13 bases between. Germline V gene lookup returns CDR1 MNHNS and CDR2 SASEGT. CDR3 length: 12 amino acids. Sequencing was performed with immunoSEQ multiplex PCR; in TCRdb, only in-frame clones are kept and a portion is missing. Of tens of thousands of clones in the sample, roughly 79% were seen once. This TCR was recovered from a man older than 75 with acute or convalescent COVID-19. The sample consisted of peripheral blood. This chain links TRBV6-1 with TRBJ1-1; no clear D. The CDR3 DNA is TGTGCCAGCAGTCCCAGTGGGCCCAAAGCTTTCTTT. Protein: CASSPSGPKAFF.